The next 16 T cell receptor beta chains were all read from a single sample in a study of vaccination effects on CD4 cells after COVID-19. Here immunoSEQ multiplex PCR was the method, and the copy in TCRdb shows in-frame clones only, minus some. In the table there are tens of thousands of clones, around 70% of which are singletons. Sequencing in the ViraFEST assay came after antigen-specific CD4+ T cells had been expanded with viral peptide pools, which were used to stimulate PBMC. The culture ran for about 10 days, and then CD4+ T cells were isolated. Vaccination of participants consisted of two doses of either the BNT162b2 or mRNA-1273 vaccine. These TCRs' antigens remain unknown. Specimen: CD4+ T cells from PBMCs cultured with HCoV-229E spike peptides, collected after COVID-19 vaccination. The receptors derive from a human donor who received a COVID-19 vaccine.

The chain recombines TRBV10-3 with TRBJ2-5, with D perhaps TRBD2 (6 bases). Germline V gives CDR1 ENHRY, CDR2 SYGVKD. The CDR3 length is 15 residues. Trimming took off 3 bases at V and 2 bases at J, with 13 bases between the two ends. The DNA of the CDR3 is TGTGCCATCAGTGATAAACCGGGGGAGCAAGAGACCCAGTACTTC. Translated, it gives CAISDKPGEQETQYF.

The V gene is TRBV5-1, the J gene TRBJ2-3; TRBD2 matches at 9 bases. The CDR3 is made up of 16 amino acids. From germline, CDR1 is SGHRS and CDR2 YFSETQ. After removal of 0 bases from V and 4 bases from J, the junction contained 6 bases not matched to a gene. CDR3: CASSLAASGDPDTQYF. In DNA, the CDR3 is TGCGCCAGCAGCTTGGCCGCTAGCGGGGATCCAGATACGCAGTATTTT.

This rearrangement joins TRBV6-5 to TRBJ1-1, with 9 bases identical to TRBD1. J was trimmed by 4 bases and V by 9 bases; bases with no gene match: 3. The CDR3 covers 12 residues. Germline V CDR1 and CDR2: MNHEY, SVGAGI. CDR3 region: CASRDRVTEAFF. In DNA form, the CDR3 reads TGTGCCAGTCGGGACAGGGTCACTGAAGCTTTCTTT.

The chain joins TRBV3-1 (or the pseudogene TRBV3-2) to TRBJ2-1, with D maybe TRBD1 (8 bases). Germline V CDR1 and CDR2: LGHDT, YNNKEL (reference sequence). The CDR3 runs to 16 residues. Trimming pared 5 bases from V and 2 bases from J, leaving 16 bases between. CDR3 coding DNA: TGTGCCAGCAGCGGGACTACCAGGGGGCCCTACAATGAGCAGTTCTTC. Its protein product is CASSGTTRGPYNEQFF.

The chain joins TRBV5-1 to TRBJ2-1, with TRBD2 matching 7 bases. Germline V lookup: CDR1 SGHRS, CDR2 YFSETQ. The CDR3 runs to 16 residues. J was trimmed by 2 bases and V by 0 bases; bases with no gene match: 5. Written as DNA, the CDR3 is TGCGCCAGCAGCTTGGCACTAGCGCAGCCCTACAATGAGCAGTTCTTC. Its translation: CASSLALAQPYNEQFF.

The chain combines TRBV6-2 or TRBV6-3 with TRBJ2-7, with D possibly being TRBD1 (6 bases). The CDR3 sequence is 14 residues long. The ends were cut back, 0 bases at V and 6 bases at J, with 12 bases in the middle. The germline gives CDR1 MNHEY, CDR2 SVGEGT. The CDR3 bases are TGTGCCAGCAGTTACTCTGGGGGCGGGCGCGAGCAGTACGTC. This sequence encodes CASSYSGGGREQYV.

This rearrangement joins TRBV5-8 to TRBJ1-6; the D is unclear. From germline, CDR1 is SGHTS and CDR2 YDEGEE. Trimming removed 0 bases from V and 6 bases from J, with 19 bases in between. This CDR3 is 18 amino acids long. The CDR3 coding sequence is TGTGCCAGCAGCTTGGCTGCGGCGGCCCGACCTGGTAATTCACCCCTCCACTTT. This sequence encodes CASSLAAAARPGNSPLHF.

This clone was picked up a small number of times. Different DNA sequences within this sample yield the same CDR3. This rearrangement joins TRBV4-1 to TRBJ1-1, with TRBD1 as a possible D gene (5 bases). V lost 1 base, J lost 3 bases, and 15 bases lay in between. The CDR3 totals 16 residues. Per the germline V gene, CDR1 is MGHRA and CDR2 is YSYEKL. The CDR3 region is CASSQVRGQGDTEAFF. CDR3 DNA: TGCGCCAGCAGCCAAGTCCGTGGGCAGGGAGACACTGAAGCTTTCTTT.

A single count supports this clone. The V gene is TRBV24-1, the J gene TRBJ1-5; D possibly corresponds to TRBD1 (5 bases). The V gene's germline CDR1 is KGHDR and CDR2 SFDVKD. V lost 4 bases and J 1 base, leaving 13 bases between the germline ends. This CDR3 comprises 16 residues. The CDR3 loop is CATSEAGFVSNQPQHF. The CDR3 DNA is TGTGCCACCAGTGAGGCAGGGTTCGTCAGCAATCAGCCCCAGCATTTT.

This clone occurred once. V gene TRBV19 combines with J gene TRBJ2-3, with 11 bases lining up with TRBD2. The length of the CDR3 is 17 residues. The trim removed 0 bases at V and 4 bases at J, leaving 6 bases unmatched. Germline V gene data show CDR1 as LNHDA and CDR2 as SQIVND (reference sequence). The DNA for the CDR3 is TGTGCCAGTAGTATAGAGGGTAGCGGGGGGGCAGCAGATACGCAGTATTTT. Translating gives CASSIEGSGGAADTQYF.

The CDR3 nucleotides are TGTGCCAGCAGCAAAGAGAGAAGCTCCTACGAGCAGTACGTC. Amino acid sequence: CASSKERSSYEQYV. The chain is built from TRBV21-1 and TRBJ2-7; the DNA was not used to check the table's D call, TRBD2. TRBV21-1 has pseudogene status. The CDR3 extends over 14 amino acids.

The rearrangement uses TRBV7-8 and TRBJ2-3; the match to TRBD1 covers 7 bases. Germline CDR1 and CDR2: SGHVS and FQNEAQ. Losses at the gene ends were 5 bases for V and 1 base for J; bases not matched to a gene: 3. This CDR3 is 14 amino acids long. This CDR3 reads CASSPGTGTDTQYF. DNA of the CDR3: TGTGCCAGCAGCCCCGGGACAGGCACAGATACGCAGTATTTT.

This chain connects TRBV28 to TRBJ1-2; possibly TRBD1 for D (5 bases). Per the germline V gene, CDR1 is MDHEN and CDR2 is SYDVKM. This CDR3 contains 14 residues. The V gene lost 3 bases and the J gene lost 4 bases, with 12 bases spanning the gap. The CDR3 DNA reads as TGTGCCAGCAGTTTCCTGGCAGGGACCTATGGCTACACCTTC. It translates to CASSFLAGTYGYTF.

This clone was counted between two and nine times. The chain uses TRBV7-2 and TRBJ2-5; D uncertain. V lost 5 bases, J lost 0 bases, and 13 bases lay in between. CDR1 and CDR2 from the germline V gene are SGHTA and FQGNSA. The CDR3 runs to 15 residues. As DNA, the CDR3 is TGTGCCAGCAGCCCCCGGTGGGGTAACCAAGAGACCCAGTACTTC. This gives the protein CASSPRWGNQETQYF.

The rearrangement links TRBV12-5 to TRBJ2-1, with D perhaps TRBD2 (5 bases). This CDR3 comprises 14 residues. The V gene lost 6 bases and the J gene lost 1 base, with 10 bases spanning the gap. From germline, CDR1 is LGHNT and CDR2 FRNRAP. This chain's CDR3 is CASGGGSSYNEQFF. In nucleotides, the CDR3 is TGTGCTAGTGGCGGAGGAAGTTCCTACAATGAGCAGTTCTTC.

This clone was found once. The V call is TRBV5-4, the J call TRBJ2-5; 8 bases agree with TRBD2. The CDR3 extends over 14 amino acids. CDR1 SGHNT and CDR2 YYREEE come from the germline V gene (reference sequence). V lost 4 bases, J lost 5 bases, and 7 bases stayed unmatched. CDR3 sequence (DNA): TGTGCCAGCAGCCCGGGGGGGCCGGGGGAGACCCAGTACTTC. It specifies CASSPGGPGETQYF.